Shown below are 5 T cell receptor beta chains from a single sample sequenced in a study of T cell responses to AZD1222 COVID-19 vaccine. Only in-frame clones appear in the TCRdb table, and some are missing; sequencing was by immunoSEQ multiplex PCR. Among under 150,000 clones listed, 91% were seen once. Sequences were derived from peripheral blood, sampled on day 0 of AZD1222 vaccination. These receptors originate from an adult in good health.

V usage is TRBV24-1 and J usage is TRBJ1-2; D unclear. The CDR3 is 13 residues long. CDR1 KGHDR and CDR2 SFDVKD come from the germline V gene. V lost 3 bases and J 4 bases, leaving 8 bases between the germline ends. CDR3 amino acids: CATSDTPPYGYTF. In DNA, the CDR3 is TGTGCCACCAGTGATACACCCCCCTATGGCTACACCTTC.

The rearrangement joins TRBV29-1 to TRBJ1-2; TRBD1 might be the D (5 bases). Germline CDR1 reads SQVTM; CDR2 reads ANQGSEA. This CDR3 comprises 15 residues. V was clipped by 3 bases and J by 0 bases, with 14 bases between them. Here the CDR3 reads CSVDRGDSANYGYTF. The CDR3 DNA is TGCAGCGTTGATAGGGGAGATTCCGCTAACTATGGCTACACCTTC.

The count of this clone is one. V is TRBV7-8 and J is TRBJ1-1, with unresolved D. In germline, CDR1 is SGHVS, CDR2 FQNEAQ. V lost 7 bases to trimming and J lost 3 bases, with 21 bases between them. The CDR3 covers 16 residues. DNA of the CDR3: TGTGCCAGCACCAGTAAAGTTCTGGGTCTCGACACTGAAGCTTTCTTT. As protein: CASTSKVLGLDTEAFF. Full variable domain (missing parts from reference TRBV7-8 and TRBJ1-1): GAGVSQSPRYKVAKRGQDVALRCDPISGHVSLFWYQQALGQGPEFLTYFQNEAQLDKSGLPSDRFFAERPEGSVSTLKIQRTQQEDSAVYLCASTSKVLGLDTEAFFGQGTRLTVV.

The chain uses TRBV6-6 and TRBJ1-3; D unclear. V lost 2 bases to trimming and J lost 2 bases, with 7 bases between them. The germline gives CDR1 MNHNY, CDR2 SVGAGI (reference sequence). This CDR3 contains 14 residues. The CDR3 is CASSYSGPGNTIYF. CDR3 bases: TGTGCCAGCAGTTACAGTGGGCCTGGAAACACCATATATTTT.

V and J are TRBV4-2 and TRBJ2-7; TRBD2 aligns across 7 bases. The germline CDR1 and CDR2 sequences are LGHNA and YNFKEQ. V lost 1 base, J lost 2 bases, and 8 bases stayed unmatched. The CDR3 has 16 amino acids. In DNA form, the CDR3 reads TGTGCCAGCAGCCAAGCAGGCTACGGGGGGACCTACGAGCAGTACTTC. Its translation: CASSQAGYGGTYEQYF.